Here is one T cell receptor beta chain with its context. Germline CDR1 reads SQVTM; CDR2 reads ANQGSEA. Trimming removed 6 bases from V and 4 bases from J; junction bases left unmatched: 7. This CDR3 contains 13 residues. The assay, immunoSEQ v3.0, was run at survey level. The data were produced by immunoSEQ multiplex PCR, yet TCRdb's version contains in-frame clones alone and is incomplete. The profile covers approximately 35,000 clones, with 94% appearing a single time and about 3.5% taken by the ten largest. This record belongs to a study of long-term antiretroviral therapy in people with HIV. The chain has TRBV29-1 and TRBJ2-3; 7 bases map to TRBD2. The sequences come from unsorted PBMCs, collected more than 5 years after starting antiretroviral therapy. This clonotype originated in a woman aged 45-60 years with HIV. Written as DNA, the CDR3 is TGCAGCGTGGAACTAGCGTGGTCAGATACGCAGTATTTT. It yields the protein CSVELAWSDTQYF.